This TCR beta chain was obtained from a study of T cell responses to AZD1222 COVID-19 vaccine. Broader study findings: Spike-specific TCR depth and breadth grew after two AZD1222 doses. Most donors were white British and more were female, and clonal diversity was possibly underestimated.

V was clipped by 6 bases and J by 4 bases, with 12 bases between them. There are 13 residues in the CDR3. Assay used: immunoSEQ multiplex PCR; TCRdb lists only in-frame clones, some missing. The table shows tens of thousands of clones, with 88% occurring only once. Notes on this clone: What it binds is not known.

This receptor was obtained from an adult in good health. This chain joins TRBV12-3 or TRBV12-4 and TRBJ1-2; perhaps TRBD1 as D (5 bases). The sample here was peripheral blood, taken on day 0 of AZD1222 vaccination. DNA of the CDR3: TGTGCCAGCAGGCCAGCGGGGGTCTATGGCTACACCTTC. Amino acids: CASRPAGVYGYTF.